Shown below are 13 T cell receptor beta chains from a single sample sequenced in a study of vaccination and CD4 T cells after COVID-19. The sample's time point: late sampling 161 to 241 days after vaccination in three convalescent patients. Described treatment: roughly 11-day PBMC culture with coronavirus spike peptide pools or control peptides (ViraFEST assay). No antigen has been identified for these receptors. Sequencing of cultured CD4+ T cell DNA used the Oncomine TCR Beta short-read assay. TCRdb re-derived calls from the PCR reads in MiXCR, one entry per CDR3 protein. Altogether approximately 15,000 distinct CDR3 sequences are present, approximately 48% being singletons, with the ten largest covering 10% to 15%. This specimen consisted of CD4+ T cells from blood, cultured in vitro, obtained about 7 months after SARS-CoV-2 vaccination. Source of these receptors: a human donor who had recovered from COVID-19.

This clonotype has more than one count but fewer than ten. A junction end diverges from the germline sequence, so it may reflect a read error. CDR3 residues: CASTRTTDSYGCTF. Here the CDR3 DNA reads TGTGCCAGCACCCGGACGACAGATAGCTATGGCTGCACCTTC. This rearrangement joins TRBV6-1 to TRBJ1-2; a weak D match, TRBD1 (5 bases). CDR1 is MNHNS, CDR2 SASEGT, per germline. This CDR3 is 14 amino acids long.

The chain carries TRBV20-1 and TRBJ2-1; TRBD2 matches at 13 bases. The CDR3 has 17 residues. The trim removed 5 bases at V and 1 base at J, leaving 8 bases unmatched. Per the germline V gene, CDR1 is DFQATT and CDR2 is SNEGSKA (reference sequence). The CDR3 coding sequence is TGCAGTGCTGCTACCTTGGGACTAGCGGGGTCCTACAATGAGCAGTTCTTC. Residues: CSAATLGLAGSYNEQFF.

The CDR3 region has the DNA TGCAGTGCTGGACAGGGTAATTCACCCCTCCACTTT. Its translation is CSAGQGNSPLHF. The genes are TRBV20-1 and TRBJ1-6; the match to TRBD1 covers 8 bases. The CDR3 runs to 12 residues. Germline V lookup: CDR1 DFQATT, CDR2 SNEGSKA (reference sequence). V trimming: 5 bases; J trimming: 6 bases; junction bases outside the gene matches: 0.

This chain links TRBV7-2 with TRBJ2-5; TRBD2 matches at 9 bases. Germline CDR1 and CDR2: SGHTA and FQGNSA. Trimming at V came to 0 bases and at J to 3 bases, leaving 5 bases not matched to a gene. There are 16 residues in the CDR3. CDR3 bases: TGTGCCAGCAGCTTAGCCGGTAGCGGGAGCGAAGAGACCCAGTACTTC. As protein: CASSLAGSGSEETQYF.

This clonotype showed up just once. In DNA form, the CDR3 reads TGTGCCAGCAGCCCCTACACCGGGACAGGGGAAGAGACCCAGTACTTC. Translation: CASSPYTGTGEETQYF. The rearrangement uses TRBV6-2 or TRBV6-3 and TRBJ2-5, with 10 bases identical to TRBD1. Germline assignment: CDR1 MNHEY and CDR2 SVGEGT. The CDR3 is 16 residues long. The J segment lost 3 bases and the V segment lost 6 bases, leaving 10 bases of the junction unmatched.

The rearrangement uses TRBV7-9 and TRBJ2-7; D is ambiguous. The CDR3 spans 13 residues. V gave up 0 bases and J gave up 2 bases, with 5 bases separating them. From germline, CDR1 is SEHNR and CDR2 FQNEAQ (reference sequence). The CDR3 nucleotides read TGTGCCAGCAGCTTAGCGGGCACCTACGAGCAGTACTTC. The encoded protein is CASSLAGTYEQYF.

The genes are TRBV5-4 and TRBJ2-1, with 12 positions matching TRBD2. The CDR3 is made up of 16 amino acids. J lost 9 bases, V lost 4 bases, and 11 bases had no gene match. Germline loops: CDR1 SGHNT, CDR2 YYREEE (reference sequence). The CDR3 DNA sequence: TGTGCCAGCAGCGGTGGGGCTAGCGGGGGGGTTGTTGAGCAGTTCTTC. Encoded protein: CASSGGASGGVVEQFF.

V and J are TRBV7-2 and TRBJ1-3; D is unresolved. Trimming took 5 bases from V and 2 from J, leaving 10 bases between them. Germline V gene sequence: CDR1 SGHTA, CDR2 FQGNSA. The CDR3 loop spans 14 amino acids. CDR3: CASSPLGTGNTIYF. CDR3 nucleotide sequence: TGTGCCAGCAGCCCCTTAGGGACTGGAAACACCATATATTTT. The variable domain in full, with the rest retrieved from reference TRBV7-2 and TRBJ1-3, is GAGVSQSPSNKVTEKGKDVELRCDPISGHTALYWYRQSLGQGLEFLIYFQGNSAPDKSGLPSDRFSAERTGGSVSTLTIQRTQQEDSAVYLCASSPLGTGNTIYFGEGSWLTVV.

This chain connects TRBV20-1 to TRBJ2-5, with 7 bases aligning to TRBD2. The CDR3 runs 13 residues. Germline CDR1 and CDR2: DFQATT and SNEGSKA (reference sequence). V gave up 5 bases and J gave up 7 bases; unmatched junction bases: 10. CDR3 nucleotides: TGCAGTGCTCCGGGACTATCGCTCGGGACCCAGTACTTC. Translation: CSAPGLSLGTQYF.

This rearrangement joins TRBV20-1 to TRBJ2-5; 9 bases match TRBD1. The trim removed 4 bases at V and 1 base at J, leaving 1 base unmatched. The CDR3 sequence is 13 residues long. Germline CDR1 DFQATT, CDR2 SNEGSKA (reference sequence). The CDR3 bases are TGCAGTGCTACGACAGGGGGCCAAGAGACCCAGTACTTC. Protein sequence: CSATTGGQETQYF.

The chain combines TRBV6-2 or TRBV6-3 with TRBJ1-2; 9 nucleotides align to TRBD1. Germline V gene sequence: CDR1 MNHEY, CDR2 SVGEGT. The trim removed 5 bases at V and 5 bases at J, leaving 12 bases unmatched. There are 16 residues in the CDR3. CDR3 residues: CASSDGSGQGSYGYTF. For the CDR3, the DNA is TGTGCCAGCAGTGACGGATCGGGACAGGGATCATATGGCTACACCTTC.

This rearrangement joins TRBV7-3 to TRBJ2-3, with 7 bases aligning to TRBD1. There are 16 residues in the CDR3. The V gene's germline CDR1 is SGHTA and CDR2 FQGTGA. The ends lost 5 bases at V and 1 base at J; junction bases unmatched: 9. The CDR3 region is CASSPTGPGGTDTQYF. The CDR3 DNA sequence: TGTGCCAGCAGCCCGACAGGGCCTGGTGGCACAGATACGCAGTATTTT.

This clonotype has only a few counts. This chain links TRBV6-1 with TRBJ2-7; 7 bases map to TRBD1. From germline, CDR1 is MNHNS and CDR2 SASEGT. This CDR3 is built from 15 residues. Trimming at V came to 7 bases and at J to 3 bases, leaving 12 bases not matched to a gene. The CDR3 spells CASTGHLAGGYEQYF. CDR3 bases: TGTGCCAGCACCGGCCACCTGGCAGGGGGCTACGAGCAGTACTTC.